The 24 T cell receptor beta chains reported below all come from one sample, sequenced in a study of T cell changes during pregnancy in multiple sclerosis. Assay: immunoSEQ multiplex PCR; the TCRdb copy retains only in-frame clones and omits some. The sample comprises 57,000 or so clones, about 91% of which are singletons, and roughly 3.6% rests with the top ten. The source was peripheral blood, collected after pregnancy. Receptor source: a female donor in good health, enrolled as a control in a pregnancy study.

V gene TRBV2 combines with J gene TRBJ2-5, with TRBD1 matching over 7 bases. The J call is uncertain, as TRBJ2-7 better fits the DNA end. From germline, CDR1 is SNHLY and CDR2 FYNNEI. The CDR3 is 13 amino acids. DNA of the CDR3: TGTGCCAGCGGCAGACAGGGAGTGCACGAGCAGTACTTC. Its translation is CASGRQGVHEQYF.

The chain recombines TRBV27 with TRBJ2-3; 13 positions match TRBD2. CDR3 length: 18 residues. With 3 bases clipped from V and 4 bases from J, the junction kept 10 bases outside the gene matches. Looked up from germline, CDR1 is MNHEY and CDR2 is SMNVEV (reference sequence). The CDR3 coding sequence is TGTGCCAGCAGTTTGTGGACTAGCGGGGGTGAGCCCCCAGATACGCAGTATTTT. Encoded protein: CASSLWTSGGEPPDTQYF.

The rearrangement links TRBV9 to TRBJ2-5, with D hard to call. Germline CDR1 SGDLS, CDR2 YYNGEE. Trimming pared 0 bases from V and 0 bases from J, leaving 9 bases between. CDR3 size: 15 residues. CDR3 in DNA: TGTGCCAGCAGCGTAGCTTCGTCGTACCAAGAGACCCAGTACTTC. The encoded protein is CASSVASSYQETQYF.

This clone is a singleton in its sample. V gene TRBV6-5 combines with J gene TRBJ1-1, with D uncertain. Germline CDR1 reads MNHEY; CDR2 reads SVGAGI. V dropped 2 bases and J dropped 0 bases, with 7 bases sitting between them. The CDR3 covers 14 residues. The CDR3 DNA reads as TGTGCCAGCAGTTACACCCACATGAACACTGAAGCTTTCTTT. This gives the protein CASSYTHMNTEAFF.

DNA of the CDR3: TGTGCCAGCAGCCAAGATAGCGGGGGCAAAAACATTCAGTACTTC. It translates to CASSQDSGGKNIQYF. V gene TRBV4-2 combines with J gene TRBJ2-4; 9 bases are shared with TRBD2. There are 15 residues in the CDR3. Germline lookup yields CDR1 LGHNA and CDR2 YNFKEQ. Trimming took 0 bases from V and 3 from J; bases not matched to a gene: 0.

The gene calls are TRBV19 and TRBJ2-1; tentative D call: TRBD2 (7 bases). The CDR3 contains 15 residues. The V gene lost 3 bases and the J gene lost 2 bases, with 11 bases spanning the gap. Germline CDR1 LNHDA, CDR2 SQIVND (reference sequence). CDR3 loop: CASSMGGLPYNEQFF. The CDR3 DNA reads as TGTGCCAGTAGTATGGGGGGGCTGCCCTACAATGAGCAGTTCTTC.

This sequence joins TRBV7-2 and TRBJ1-1, with a weak D call TRBD1 (6 bases). Germline V gene data show CDR1 as SGHTA and CDR2 as FQGNSA. This CDR3 region has 14 residues. The germline V and J ends were trimmed by 4 bases and 3 bases, with 12 bases remaining between them. CDR3 bases: TGTGCCAGCAGCTGGAAATCAGGGGACACTGAAGCTTTCTTT. Its translation: CASSWKSGDTEAFF.

V is TRBV9 and J is TRBJ1-1; 7 bases are shared with TRBD1. V was pared by 3 bases and J by 5 bases, with 1 base of the junction left unmatched. Germline CDR1 reads SGDLS; CDR2 reads YYNGEE. The CDR3 has 12 amino acids. CDR3 nucleotide sequence: TGTGCCAGCAGCGCCAGGGGGACTGAAGCTTTCTTT. It yields the protein CASSARGTEAFF.

V gene TRBV7-2 combines with J gene TRBJ2-7; 8 nucleotides line up with TRBD2. The V segment lost 1 base and the J segment 7 bases; nucleotides outside the gene matches: 15. Germline CDR1 is SGHTA and CDR2 is FQGNSA. The CDR3 loop spans 17 amino acids. CDR3 sequence (DNA): TGTGCCAGCAGCTTAGTAGTGGGGACTAGGGGGGTGGGAGAGCAGTACTTC. Protein sequence: CASSLVVGTRGVGEQYF.

This chain uses TRBV6-5 with TRBJ1-6; a possible D gene is TRBD1 (6 bases). This CDR3 has 14 residues. CDR1 MNHEY and CDR2 SVGAGI come from the germline V gene. V lost 4 bases to trimming and J lost 9 bases, with 13 bases between them. CDR3 loop: CASSSDTGRSPLHF. DNA of the CDR3: TGTGCCAGCAGTTCCGATACAGGGCGTTCACCCCTCCACTTT.

The chain joins TRBV15 to TRBJ2-1; 8 bases are a match to TRBD2. This CDR3 is 15 amino acids long. Germline CDR1 LNHNV, CDR2 YYDKDF (reference sequence). J was trimmed by 9 bases and V by 2 bases; bases with no gene match: 9. The DNA of the CDR3 is TGTGCCACCAGCAGACCGGGACTAGTATCTATTGAGCAGTTCTTC. It is translated as CATSRPGLVSIEQFF.

The gene calls are TRBV4-3 and TRBJ2-1; possibly TRBD1 for D (5 bases). Germline CDR1 and CDR2: LGHNA and YSLEER. CDR3 size: 17 residues. Trimming stripped 1 base from V and 6 bases from J, with 19 bases between. The CDR3 nucleotides are TGCGCCAGCAGCCAAGCAGTGGTAGGGGCGCAGGTCAATGAGCAGTTCTTC. Protein: CASSQAVVGAQVNEQFF.

The chain joins TRBV10-2 to TRBJ1-5; D might be TRBD1 (6 bases). Germline V gene lookup returns CDR1 WSHSY and CDR2 SAAADI. CDR3 length equals 15 residues. V was cut by 6 bases and J by 5 bases, with 17 bases left in between. The CDR3 DNA follows: TGCGCCAGCAGGGGTAACAGGGAGACGGATCAGCCCCAGCATTTT. Translation gives CASRGNRETDQPQHF.

V usage is TRBV5-1 and J usage is TRBJ2-5; 7 nucleotides align to TRBD1. There are 14 residues in the CDR3. The V segment lost 2 bases and the J segment 2 bases; nucleotides outside the gene matches: 3. CDR1 is SGHRS, CDR2 YFSETQ, per germline. CDR3 bases: TGCGCCAGCAGCTTAGGGACAGTTCAAGAGACCCAGTACTTC. Translated: CASSLGTVQETQYF.

The chain links TRBV6-1 to TRBJ2-1; 9 bases map to TRBD2. CDR3 length equals 17 residues. Germline lookup yields CDR1 MNHNS and CDR2 SASEGT. The trim removed 2 bases at V and 0 bases at J, leaving 5 bases unmatched. CDR3 residues: CASSELAGAPSYNEQFF. The CDR3 nucleotides are TGTGCCAGCAGTGAATTAGCGGGAGCCCCCTCCTACAATGAGCAGTTCTTC.

The J gene is TRBJ1-2, the V gene TRBV14; D uncertain. The V gene lost 0 bases and the J gene lost 4 bases, with 18 bases spanning the gap. The germline V gene has CDR1 SGHDN and CDR2 FVKESK. CDR3 length: 17 amino acids. CDR3 loop: CASSQEGRRWLIYGYTF. The CDR3 nucleotides are TGTGCCAGCAGCCAAGAGGGCCGCCGGTGGCTAATCTATGGCTACACCTTC.

This sequence joins TRBV5-8 and TRBJ1-1; D may be TRBD1 (6 bases). Per the germline V gene, CDR1 is SGHTS and CDR2 is YDEGEE. Trimming pared 1 base from V and 1 base from J, leaving 11 bases between. CDR3 length: 15 residues. The CDR3 DNA sequence: TGTGCCAGCAGCTTGAGGACAGTGGGGAACACTGAAGCTTTCTTT. This sequence encodes CASSLRTVGNTEAFF.

This chain joins TRBV19 and TRBJ2-6, with D hard to call. V lost 4 bases and J 2 bases, leaving 9 bases between the germline ends. This CDR3 has 15 amino acids. Per the germline V gene, CDR1 is LNHDA and CDR2 is SQIVND (reference sequence). The CDR3 loop reads CASSSRLPGANVLTF. CDR3 coding DNA: TGTGCCAGTAGTAGCAGGCTTCCTGGGGCCAACGTCCTGACTTTC.

The chain joins TRBV6-6 to TRBJ2-7; 9 nucleotides align to TRBD1. With 8 bases clipped from V and 2 bases from J, the junction kept 4 bases outside the gene matches. Germline assignment: CDR1 MNHNY and CDR2 SVGAGI (reference sequence). The CDR3 loop spans 13 amino acids. CDR3 in amino acids: CASRGQGTYEQYF. As DNA, the CDR3 is TGTGCCAGCCGTGGACAGGGGACCTACGAGCAGTACTTC.

The chain is built from TRBV28 and TRBJ2-7, with 7 bases lining up with TRBD1. Looked up from germline, CDR1 is MDHEN and CDR2 is SYDVKM. The CDR3 runs 15 residues. V was clipped by 6 bases and J by 2 bases; unmatched bases: 10. The CDR3 DNA is TGTGCCAGCAGGGATCCGGGACAGAAGACCTACGAGCAGTACTTC. It yields the protein CASRDPGQKTYEQYF.

The chain combines TRBV5-4 with TRBJ2-1, with TRBD1 matching 9 bases. V shed 4 bases, J shed 1 base, and the junction held 9 bases outside the gene matches. The V gene's germline CDR1 is SGHNT and CDR2 YYREEE (reference sequence). The CDR3 sequence is 17 residues long. The CDR3: CASSPGQGTPSYNEQFF. Here the CDR3 DNA reads TGTGCCAGCAGCCCGGGACAGGGAACCCCATCCTACAATGAGCAGTTCTTC.

The rearrangement uses TRBV5-6 and TRBJ2-1, with 13 nucleotides matching TRBD2. CDR1 SGHDT and CDR2 YYEEEE come from the germline V gene. Unmatched junction bases numbered 9, after V lost 3 bases and J lost 6 bases. The CDR3 is 17 residues long. CDR3 sequence: CASSSTSGGGIGNEQFF. The CDR3 nucleotides read TGTGCCAGCAGCTCTACTAGCGGGGGGGGTATTGGCAATGAGCAGTTCTTC.

The chain recombines TRBV2 with TRBJ2-3, with 10 bases that match TRBD2. The V and J ends lost 7 bases and 5 bases, in that order; junction bases with no gene match: 12. Germline assignment: CDR1 SNHLY and CDR2 FYNNEI. This CDR3 is built from 16 residues. The CDR3 nucleotides are TGTGCCAGCATAGGAGTAGCGGGAGGAAGGGGAGATACGCAGTATTTT. Translation gives CASIGVAGGRGDTQYF.

The chain joins TRBV30 to TRBJ1-1, with 9 bases aligning to TRBD1. The CDR3 sequence is 12 residues long. Per the germline V gene, CDR1 is GTSNPN and CDR2 is SVGIG (reference sequence). V lost 6 bases, J lost 11 bases, and 10 bases stayed unmatched. The CDR3 region has the DNA TGTGCCTGTAGACAGGGGGGCTACTGGGCTTTCTTT. Translated, it gives CACRQGGYWAFF.